This T cell receptor beta chain originates from a study of blood T cell repertoires in COVID-19. At the level of the study: T cells, B-cell-depleted T cells, or PBMCs provided the cDNA or gDNA that served as material.

Study processing details: Amplification from reference gene primers served as the basis for estimated nucleated cell counts. Profiling relied on immunoSEQ multiplex PCR, and the TCRdb table lists in-frame clones only, not all of them. That table furnishes V, J and clone size, whereas the DNA furnished D and trimming. The sample has under 100,000 clones, approximately 80% seen once. Germline V gives CDR1 SGHVS, CDR2 FNYEAQ. The CDR3 totals 16 residues. J gave up 2 bases and V 1 base, and 4 bases lay outside the gene matches. This clonotype was sampled from a woman aged 70-85 years with active or convalescent COVID-19. The chain couples TRBV7-6 to TRBJ2-3, with 9 bases identical to TRBD2. Specimen: peripheral blood. Here the CDR3 DNA reads TGTGCCAGCAGCTTAGTGCTAGCGGGGAACACAGATACGCAGTATTTT. Translating it yields CASSLVLAGNTDTQYF.